This TCR beta chain was profiled in a study of T cell repertoires in cytomegalovirus infection. Study-level background: An indication of both CMV infection and matching HLA type came from public TCR beta signatures.

Study-wide results and limits: Cumulative frequency (of public TCR beta family members) identified carriers of CMV plus the relevant HLA. Dominating the ex vivo response were HLA-C-restricted CMV-specific TCR beta clonotypes.

One entry per CDR3 protein results from TCRdb running MiXCR on the reads. The sample comprises some 180,000 distinct CDR3 sequences, about 17% of which are singletons, and approximately 26% rests with the top ten. On this clonotype: As yet, its antigen is unknown.

Input material: CD8+ T cells from PBMCs. This TCR came from a human donor in good health (CMV status not recorded). Some clones in this sample may be carry-over from other donors' samples.

The CDR3 protein is CASSEQEVGSPLHF. The CDR3, as DNA: TGTGCCAGCAGCGAACAGGAGGTTGGGTCACCCCTCCACTTT. The chain combines TRBV7-6 with TRBJ1-6; D perhaps matches TRBD1 (5 bases). The CDR3 loop spans 14 amino acids. The germline V gene has CDR1 SGHVS and CDR2 FNYEAQ. V dropped 5 bases and J dropped 10 bases, with 15 bases sitting between them. The full variable domain, with the rest looked up from reference TRBV7-6 and TRBJ1-6, is GAGVSQSPRYKVTKRGQDVALRCDPISGHVSLYWYRQALGQGPEFLTYFNYEAQQDKSGLPNDRFSAERPEGSISTLTIQRTEQRDSAMYRCASSEQEVGSPLHFGNGTRLTVT.